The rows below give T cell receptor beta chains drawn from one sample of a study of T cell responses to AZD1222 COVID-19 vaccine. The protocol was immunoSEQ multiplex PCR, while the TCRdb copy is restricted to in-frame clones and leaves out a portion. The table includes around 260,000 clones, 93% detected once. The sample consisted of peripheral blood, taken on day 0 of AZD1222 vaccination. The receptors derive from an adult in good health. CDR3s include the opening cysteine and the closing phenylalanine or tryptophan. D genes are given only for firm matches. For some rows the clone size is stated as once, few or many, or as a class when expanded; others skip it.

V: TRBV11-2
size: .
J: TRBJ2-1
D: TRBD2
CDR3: CASSRVAGPYNEQFF
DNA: TGTGCCAGCAGCAGAGTAGCGGGGCCCTACAATGAGCAGTTCTTC

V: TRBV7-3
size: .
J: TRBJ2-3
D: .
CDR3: CASSSLGESTDTQYF
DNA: TGTGCCAGCAGCTCACTTGGGGAGAGCACAGATACGCAGTATTTT

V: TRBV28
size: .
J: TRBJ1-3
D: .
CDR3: CATESYSGNTIYF
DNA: TGTGCCACCGAGTCTTACTCTGGAAACACCATATATTTT

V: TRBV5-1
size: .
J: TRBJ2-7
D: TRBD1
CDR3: CASSLVVTGATEQYF
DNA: TGCGCCAGCAGCTTGGTGGTTACAGGGGCGACCGAGCAGTACTTC

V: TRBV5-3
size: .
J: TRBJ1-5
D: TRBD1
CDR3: CARSRTGADNQPQHF
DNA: TGTGCCAGAAGTCGGACAGGGGCAGACAATCAGCCCCAGCATTTT

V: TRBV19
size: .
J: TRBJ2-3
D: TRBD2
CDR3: CASSKTSGSTDTQYF
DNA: TGTGCCAGTAGTAAAACTAGCGGGAGCACAGATACGCAGTATTTT

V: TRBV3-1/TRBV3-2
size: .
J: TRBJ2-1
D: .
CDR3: CASSQVINEQFF
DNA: TGTGCCAGCAGCCAAGTTATCAATGAGCAGTTCTTC

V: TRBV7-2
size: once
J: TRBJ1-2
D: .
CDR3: CASSSSGAYAYGYTF
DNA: TGTGCCAGCAGCTCTTCGGGGGCTTACGCCTATGGCTACACCTTC

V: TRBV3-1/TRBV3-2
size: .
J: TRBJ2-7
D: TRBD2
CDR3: CAIYGGECKYEQYF
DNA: TGTGCCATCTATGGGGGGGAGTGTAAGTACGAGCAGTACTTC

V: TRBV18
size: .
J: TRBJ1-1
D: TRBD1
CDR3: CASSATGLQNTEAFF
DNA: TGTGCCAGCTCAGCGACAGGGCTTCAGAACACTGAAGCTTTCTTT

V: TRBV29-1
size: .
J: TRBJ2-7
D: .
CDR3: CSGRTGNRSYEQYF
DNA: TGCAGCGGGAGAACAGGGAATCGGTCCTACGAGCAGTACTTC